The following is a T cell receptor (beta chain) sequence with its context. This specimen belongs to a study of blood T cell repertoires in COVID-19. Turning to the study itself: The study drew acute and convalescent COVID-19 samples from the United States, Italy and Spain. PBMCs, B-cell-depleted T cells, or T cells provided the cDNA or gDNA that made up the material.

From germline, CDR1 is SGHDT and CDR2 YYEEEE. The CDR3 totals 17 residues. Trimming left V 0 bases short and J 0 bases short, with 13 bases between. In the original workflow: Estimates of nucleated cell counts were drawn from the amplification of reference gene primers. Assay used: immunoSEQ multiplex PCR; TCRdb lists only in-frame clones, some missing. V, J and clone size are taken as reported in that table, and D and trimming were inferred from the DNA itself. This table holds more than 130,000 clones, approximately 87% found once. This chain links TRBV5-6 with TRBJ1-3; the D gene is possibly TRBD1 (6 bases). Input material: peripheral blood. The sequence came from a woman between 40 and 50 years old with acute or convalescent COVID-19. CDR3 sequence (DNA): TGTGCCAGCAGCTTGGGTACAGGGAGCGCCTCTGGAAACACCATATATTTT. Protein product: CASSLGTGSASGNTIYF.